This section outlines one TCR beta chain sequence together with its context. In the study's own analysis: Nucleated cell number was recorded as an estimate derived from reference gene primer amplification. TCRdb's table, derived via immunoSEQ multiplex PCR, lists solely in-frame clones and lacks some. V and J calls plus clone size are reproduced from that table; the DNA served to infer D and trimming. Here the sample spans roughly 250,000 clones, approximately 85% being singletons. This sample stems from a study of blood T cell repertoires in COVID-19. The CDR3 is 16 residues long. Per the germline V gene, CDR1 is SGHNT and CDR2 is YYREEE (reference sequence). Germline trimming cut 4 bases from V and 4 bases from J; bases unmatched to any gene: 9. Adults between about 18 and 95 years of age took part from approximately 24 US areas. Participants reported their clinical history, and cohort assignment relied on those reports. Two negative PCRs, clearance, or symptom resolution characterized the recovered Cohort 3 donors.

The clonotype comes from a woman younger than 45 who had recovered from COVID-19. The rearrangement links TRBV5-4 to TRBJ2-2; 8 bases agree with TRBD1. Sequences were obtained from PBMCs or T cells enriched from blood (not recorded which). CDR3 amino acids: CASSVQGAGITGELFF. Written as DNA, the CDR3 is TGTGCCAGCAGCGTCCAGGGGGCTGGAATCACCGGGGAGCTGTTTTTT.